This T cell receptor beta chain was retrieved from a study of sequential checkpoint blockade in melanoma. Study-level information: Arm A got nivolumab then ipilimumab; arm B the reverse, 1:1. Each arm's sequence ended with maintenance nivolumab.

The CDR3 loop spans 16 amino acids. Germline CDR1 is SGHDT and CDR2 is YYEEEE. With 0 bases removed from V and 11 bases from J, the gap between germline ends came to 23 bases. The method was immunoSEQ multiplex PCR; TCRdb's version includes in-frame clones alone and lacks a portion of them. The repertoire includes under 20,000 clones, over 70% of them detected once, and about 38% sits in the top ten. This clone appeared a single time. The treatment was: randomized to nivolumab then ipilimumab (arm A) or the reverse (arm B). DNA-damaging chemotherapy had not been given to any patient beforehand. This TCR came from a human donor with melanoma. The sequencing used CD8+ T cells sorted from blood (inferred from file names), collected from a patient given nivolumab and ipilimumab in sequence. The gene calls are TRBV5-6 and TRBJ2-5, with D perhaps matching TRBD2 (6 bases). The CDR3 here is CASSLGRQWRPGEQYF. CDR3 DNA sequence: TGTGCCAGCAGCTTGGGGCGCCAGTGGCGACCGGGAGAGCAGTACTTC.